These 18 T cell receptor beta chains came from one sample sequenced in a study of blood T cell repertoires in COVID-19. Using immunoSEQ multiplex PCR, the repertoire was profiled, and TCRdb retains in-frame clones only, with some absent. The profile shows 90,000 to 130,000 clones, over 70% of them singletons. The sequenced sample consisted of peripheral blood. These receptors came from a woman in her 70s with acute or convalescent COVID-19.

The gene calls are TRBV5-1 and TRBJ2-7; TRBD2 aligns across 10 bases. There are 15 residues in the CDR3. CDR1 SGHRS and CDR2 YFSETQ come from the germline V gene. The V and J ends lost 0 bases and 2 bases, in that order; junction bases with no gene match: 2. CDR3 sequence: CASSLASGGTYEQYF. CDR3 coding DNA: TGCGCCAGCAGCTTGGCTAGCGGGGGTACCTACGAGCAGTACTTC.

The genes are TRBV7-3 and TRBJ2-3; 7 bases match TRBD1. Trimming at V came to 5 bases and at J to 6 bases, leaving 11 bases not matched to a gene. CDR3 length: 15 amino acids. Germline values: CDR1 SGHTA, CDR2 FQGTGA. The CDR3 coding sequence is TGTGCCAGCAGCACCCAAAGCACAGGGGCTGATACGCAGTATTTT. Translating gives CASSTQSTGADTQYF.

This clone turned up a few times. The chain is built from TRBV25-1 and TRBJ1-1; D is perhaps TRBD1 (6 bases). The V end was cut by 2 bases, the J end by 3 bases, with 7 bases between. The CDR3 is made up of 13 amino acids. CDR1 MGHDK and CDR2 SYGVNS come from the germline V gene. The CDR3 region has the DNA TGTGCCAGCAGTGAAAACAGGGACACTGAAGCTTTCTTT. Protein sequence: CASSENRDTEAFF.

V gene TRBV5-1 combines with J gene TRBJ1-3; D call uncertain. The CDR3 covers 15 residues. The germline CDR1 and CDR2 sequences are SGHRS and YFSETQ. Deletions cut 0 bases from V and 0 bases from J, with 7 bases between. The CDR3 region is CASSLDQASGNTIYF. CDR3 sequence (DNA): TGCGCCAGCAGCTTGGACCAGGCCTCTGGAAACACCATATATTTT.

CDR3 DNA: TGTGCCAGCAGGACAGGGAGAGGGGACTATGGCTACACCTTC. Its protein is CASRTGRGDYGYTF. V and J are TRBV28 and TRBJ1-2, with 7 bases lining up with TRBD1. Germline CDR1 reads MDHEN; CDR2 reads SYDVKM. V dropped 6 bases and J dropped 3; count of bases not matched to a gene: 7. The CDR3 has 14 residues.

This clone was counted a few times. Written as DNA, the CDR3 is TGTGCCAGCAGCGTAGGGGGGACAGGGTATGGCTACACCTTC. It specifies CASSVGGTGYGYTF. V is TRBV9 and J is TRBJ1-2, with 9 bases fitting TRBD1. V was clipped by 0 bases and J by 5 bases; unmatched bases: 2. Per germline, CDR1 SGDLS and CDR2 YYNGEE. The CDR3 length is 14 residues.

This clone was seen a single time. V is TRBV5-1 and J is TRBJ1-1; possible D gene TRBD1, 5 bases. With 2 bases removed from V and 0 bases from J, the gap between germline ends came to 14 bases. The CDR3 runs to 16 residues. Germline loops: CDR1 SGHRS, CDR2 YFSETQ. Here the CDR3 reads CASSLQVGSVNTEAFF. CDR3 sequence (DNA): TGCGCCAGCAGCTTACAGGTTGGGTCCGTGAACACTGAAGCTTTCTTT.

This chain links TRBV16 with TRBJ2-1, with TRBD1 identical over 8 bases. The CDR3 covers 18 residues. CDR1 KGHSY and CDR2 FQNENV come from the germline V gene. Trimming removed 0 bases from V and 8 bases from J; junction bases left unmatched: 15. The CDR3 DNA is TGTGCCAGCAGCCAATCTTACCAGGGGGCGCGAAGTCTCTATGAGCAGTTCTTC. Translating gives CASSQSYQGARSLYEQFF.

This sequence joins TRBV30 and TRBJ1-4; 11 bases line up with TRBD1. This CDR3 spans 14 amino acids. J was trimmed by 7 bases and V by 4 bases; bases with no gene match: 5. CDR1 and CDR2 (germline): GTSNPN, SVGIG (reference sequence). CDR3 DNA: TGTGCCTGGAATCGGGACAGGGGGATTGAAAAACTGTTTTTT. This gives the protein CAWNRDRGIEKLFF.

CDR3 sequence (DNA): TGTGCCAGCAGTTACTCGGGGACAGCGAATCAGCCCCAGCATTTT. Encoded protein: CASSYSGTANQPQHF. The V and J genes are TRBV6-5 and TRBJ1-5, with 7 bases matching TRBD1. CDR3 length equals 15 residues. Germline V CDR1 and CDR2: MNHEY, SVGAGI. The ends lost 0 bases at V and 4 bases at J; junction bases unmatched: 3.

The rearrangement uses TRBV18 and TRBJ1-1, with D uncertain. Germline CDR1 is KGHSH and CDR2 is LQKENI. V was pared by 3 bases and J by 4 bases, with 15 bases between. This CDR3 spans 15 amino acids. The CDR3 DNA follows: TGTGCCAGCTCACCGAGCGGAGCGCTGGGCACTGAAGCTTTCTTT. Encoded protein: CASSPSGALGTEAFF.

The rearrangement joins TRBV19 to TRBJ2-5; a possible D gene is TRBD2 (5 bases). Germline lookup yields CDR1 LNHDA and CDR2 SQIVND (reference sequence). V lost 2 bases and J 2 bases, leaving 9 bases between the germline ends. This CDR3 is built from 14 residues. CDR3: CASSIYGNQETQYF. The CDR3 DNA sequence: TGTGCCAGTAGTATATACGGGAATCAAGAGACCCAGTACTTC.

The V gene is TRBV27, the J gene TRBJ2-7, with D maybe TRBD2 (5 bases). Trimming left V 6 bases short and J 2 bases short, with 26 bases between. The germline gives CDR1 MNHEY, CDR2 SMNVEV (reference sequence). This CDR3 has 18 amino acids. CDR3 loop: CASSVYISTSQEAYEQYF. The DNA for the CDR3 is TGTGCCAGCAGCGTTTACATCAGCACCTCCCAGGAGGCCTACGAGCAGTACTTC.

The chain uses TRBV5-4 and TRBJ2-3, with TRBD1 matching 7 bases. CDR3 size: 16 residues. Trimming took 2 bases from V and 6 from J; bases not matched to a gene: 12. Germline loops: CDR1 SGHNT, CDR2 YYREEE (reference sequence). CDR3 in DNA: TGTGCCAGCAGCTTAAGACGACAGGGCGTGGTGGATACGCAGTATTTT. Translated, it gives CASSLRRQGVVDTQYF.

The CDR3 nucleotides read TGTGCCAGCAGCTCCAGGGTAAATAGCAATCAGCCCCAGCATTTT. It translates to CASSSRVNSNQPQHF. The chain employs TRBV5-8 and TRBJ1-5; TRBD1 is a possible D gene (5 bases). Germline V gives CDR1 SGHTS, CDR2 YDEGEE. V lost 3 bases and J 0 bases, leaving 10 bases between the germline ends. This CDR3 is 15 amino acids long.

The chain is built from TRBV5-1 and TRBJ2-3; TRBD2 matches at 8 bases. This CDR3 is built from 14 residues. J gave up 6 bases and V 4 bases, and 7 bases lay outside the gene matches. Germline CDR1 reads SGHRS; CDR2 reads YFSETQ. CDR3 in DNA: TGCGCCAGCAGCCCCGGCGGGGGGTTTGATACGCAGTATTTT. It translates to CASSPGGGFDTQYF.

The chain is built from TRBV7-9 and TRBJ2-5; 15 positions match TRBD2. With 6 bases clipped from V and 4 bases from J, the junction kept 6 bases outside the gene matches. The CDR3 has 16 residues. Germline V lookup: CDR1 SEHNR, CDR2 FQNEAQ (reference sequence). This CDR3 reads CASSPGLAGGGETQYF. CDR3 bases: TGTGCCAGCAGTCCCGGACTAGCGGGAGGGGGAGAGACCCAGTACTTC.

This clone was found once. This sequence joins TRBV28 and TRBJ2-7, with TRBD2 matching over 11 bases. The germline gives CDR1 MDHEN, CDR2 SYDVKM. V shed 4 bases, J shed 2 bases, and the junction held 1 base outside the gene matches. The CDR3 length is 14 residues. Here the CDR3 reads CASSSLAGAYEQYF. CDR3 bases: TGTGCCAGCAGTTCACTAGCGGGGGCCTACGAGCAGTACTTC.